The 28 T cell receptor beta chains given below trace back to one sample, sequenced in a study of follicular helper T cells after annual influenza vaccination. As for time point: 2015-2016 season, pre-vaccination. Data came from immunoSEQ multiplex PCR; TCRdb stores just in-frame clones and leaves some out. The profile shows 2,000 to 2,500 clones, around 83% of them singletons. This sample comprised CXCR5+ CD38- circulating T follicular helper cells from blood, obtained on the day of influenza vaccination. Subset here: circulating Tfh, non-naive CD4+CXCR5+PD-1+ (ICOS+CD38+ or ICOS-CD38-). The receptors were gathered from an adult who received the influenza vaccine.

The V call is TRBV28, the J call TRBJ1-4, with TRBD1 identical over 11 bases. CDR1 and CDR2 from the germline V gene are MDHEN and SYDVKM. The CDR3 has 15 residues. J lost 7 bases, V lost 5 bases, and 6 bases had no gene match. The CDR3 loop reads CASSPLGTGGEKLFF. In DNA form, the CDR3 reads TGTGCCAGCAGTCCCCTCGGGACAGGGGGTGAAAAACTGTTTTTT.

The CDR3 nucleotides read TGTGCCAGCAGTTTCGGGACTAGCGGGAGAGTTGGGTACCTTGAGCAGTTCTTC. Protein sequence: CASSFGTSGRVGYLEQFF. V is TRBV27 and J is TRBJ2-1, with TRBD2 matching over 14 bases. This CDR3 has 18 amino acids. The ends lost 3 bases at V and 9 bases at J; junction bases unmatched: 13. Germline CDR1 MNHEY, CDR2 SMNVEV (reference sequence).

V usage is TRBV5-1 and J usage is TRBJ2-6; D is uncertain. The germline V and J ends were trimmed by 6 bases and 2 bases, with 9 bases remaining between them. Germline values: CDR1 SGHRS, CDR2 YFSETQ. CDR3 length: 14 amino acids. The CDR3 region has the DNA TGCGCCAGCAAGACTGCCACTGGGGCCAACGTCCTGACTTTC. Protein: CASKTATGANVLTF.

The CDR3 protein is CASSLEMNLADTQYF. CDR3 sequence (DNA): TGTGCCAGCAGCTTGGAGATGAATTTAGCAGATACGCAGTATTTT. This chain uses TRBV7-9 with TRBJ2-3; no reliable D call. The CDR3 has 15 amino acids. The V end lost 3 bases, the J end lost 4 bases, and 14 bases lay between the germline ends. The germline V gene has CDR1 SEHNR and CDR2 FQNEAQ (reference sequence).

CDR3 nucleotide sequence: TGCGCCAGCAGCACCTCGGGTCGAGAGACCCAGTACTTC. Translated: CASSTSGRETQYF. This rearrangement joins TRBV5-1 to TRBJ2-5, with unresolved D. Trimming cost V 4 bases and J 4 bases, with 11 bases left between them. Germline V gene data show CDR1 as SGHRS and CDR2 as YFSETQ. This CDR3 is built from 13 residues. Looking up the rest from reference TRBV5-1 and TRBJ2-5 gives the full variable domain: KAGVTQTPRYLIKTRGQQVTLSCSPISGHRSVSWYQQTPGQGLQFLFEYFSETQRNKGNFPGRFSGRQFSNSRSEMNVSTLELGDSALYLCASSTSGRETQYFGPGTRLLVL.

This chain links TRBV6-1 with TRBJ2-7; D is possibly TRBD2 (5 bases). Trimming left V 2 bases short and J 3 bases short, with 17 bases between. Germline CDR1 reads MNHNS; CDR2 reads SASEGT. The CDR3 extends over 16 amino acids. DNA of the CDR3: TGTGCCAGCAGTGAACCCCATCTCCGAGCGGTCTACGAGCAGTACTTC. Amino acid sequence: CASSEPHLRAVYEQYF.

V and J are TRBV7-9 and TRBJ1-3, with 8 nucleotides matching TRBD1. Germline CDR1 is SEHNR and CDR2 is FQNEAQ (reference sequence). There are 15 residues in the CDR3. After removal of 5 bases from V and 3 bases from J, the junction contained 6 bases not matched to a gene. The CDR3 nucleotides read TGTGCCAGCAGCCCCACGGACAGGGTTGGAAACACCATATATTTT. Its translation: CASSPTDRVGNTIYF.

V and J are TRBV2 and TRBJ2-6; 9 bases map to TRBD1. This CDR3 is 17 amino acids long. CDR1 and CDR2 from the germline V gene are SNHLY and FYNNEI. Trimming at V came to 7 bases and at J to 0 bases, leaving 7 bases not matched to a gene. CDR3 DNA: TGTGCCAGCAACACAATGACAGGGGGCTCTGGGGCCAACGTCCTGACTTTC. It codes for CASNTMTGGSGANVLTF.

A remark on this clone: The sample has other DNA sequences that encode this CDR3 too. The V call is TRBV5-1, the J call TRBJ2-2, with D perhaps matching TRBD1 (5 bases). V was trimmed by 0 bases and J by 6 bases, leaving 15 bases between them. Germline loops: CDR1 SGHRS, CDR2 YFSETQ. The length of the CDR3 is 16 residues. The CDR3 loop reads CASSLDGQGSSGELFF. In DNA form, the CDR3 reads TGCGCCAGCAGCTTGGATGGGCAGGGATCATCCGGGGAGCTGTTTTTT.

V and J are TRBV18 and TRBJ1-5; D may be TRBD1 (5 bases). The CDR3 runs to 13 residues. The V gene's germline CDR1 is KGHSH and CDR2 LQKENI. V was shortened by 4 bases and J by 5 bases, with 9 bases between the two germline ends. The CDR3, as DNA: TGTGCCAGCTCACTAGGGGTTGATCAGCCCCAGCATTTT. It specifies CASSLGVDQPQHF.

V usage is TRBV15 and J usage is TRBJ2-3; D perhaps matches TRBD1 (5 bases). CDR1 and CDR2 (germline): LNHNV, YYDKDF (reference sequence). The CDR3 runs to 16 residues. The V gene lost 1 base and the J gene lost 4 bases, with 15 bases spanning the gap. The CDR3 loop is CATSRVKRGVADTQYF. The CDR3, as DNA: TGTGCCACCAGCAGAGTTAAAAGGGGTGTCGCAGATACGCAGTATTTT.

The sample holds one count of this clone. V gene TRBV7-8 combines with J gene TRBJ1-1; perhaps TRBD1 as D (5 bases). V was shortened by 5 bases and J by 4 bases, with 17 bases between the two germline ends. The CDR3 sequence is 15 residues long. Germline V gene data show CDR1 as SGHVS and CDR2 as FQNEAQ. The CDR3, as DNA: TGTGCCAGCAGCCTCGGGGCCCAAGCCGGCACTGAAGCTTTCTTT. Protein: CASSLGAQAGTEAFF.

CDR3 sequence (DNA): TGCGCCAGCAGCACCAGACAGACCTCAGGGACTAATGAAAAACTGTTTTTT. Translating gives CASSTRQTSGTNEKLFF. The V gene is TRBV5-1, the J gene TRBJ1-4; D possibly corresponds to TRBD1 (5 bases). With 4 bases removed from V and 2 bases from J, the gap between germline ends came to 18 bases. Germline CDR1 and CDR2: SGHRS and YFSETQ. This CDR3 contains 17 residues.

The chain employs TRBV6-6 and TRBJ2-7, with a possible D match to TRBD1 (5 bases). CDR1 and CDR2 (germline): MNHNY, SVGAGI (reference sequence). V lost 0 bases and J lost 0, with 9 bases in between. CDR3 size: 15 residues. The CDR3 reads CASSYSSGISYEQYF. The CDR3 nucleotides are TGTGCCAGCAGTTACTCATCAGGGATCTCCTACGAGCAGTACTTC.

J is TRBJ1-2 and V is TRBV19, with D uncertain. Germline V gene lookup returns CDR1 LNHDA and CDR2 SQIVND (reference sequence). V lost 4 bases to trimming and J lost 0 bases, with 21 bases between them. The CDR3 has 18 amino acids. Here the CDR3 DNA reads TGTGCCAGTAGTACCATCCGACGACGGACGCCCACTAACTATGGCTACACCTTC. It specifies CASSTIRRRTPTNYGYTF.

V is TRBV30 and J is TRBJ1-2; D may be TRBD1 (6 bases). The CDR3 sequence is 14 residues long. The germline gives CDR1 GTSNPN, CDR2 SVGIG (reference sequence). V lost 2 bases to trimming and J lost 3 bases, with 13 bases between them. The CDR3 DNA reads as TGTGCCTGGAGTAGTATGGGGGCGGACTATGGCTACACCTTC. Its protein product is CAWSSMGADYGYTF.

CDR3 in amino acids: CASSLGWLAFF. The CDR3 nucleotides are TGTGCCAGCAGCTTAGGCTGGTTAGCTTTCTTT. V usage is TRBV7-2 and J usage is TRBJ1-1, with D uncertain. CDR1 is SGHTA, CDR2 FQGNSA, per germline. The CDR3 has 11 amino acids. V was pared by 1 base and J by 10 bases, with 7 bases between. Based on the CDR3 plus reference TRBV7-2 and TRBJ1-1, the full variable domain is GAGVSQSPSNKVTEKGKDVELRCDPISGHTALYWYRQSLGQGLEFLIYFQGNSAPDKSGLPSDRFSAERTGGSVSTLTIQRTQQEDSAVYLCASSLGWLAFFGQGTRLTVV.

The chain recombines TRBV5-8 with TRBJ1-5, with 9 positions matching TRBD1. The germline V gene has CDR1 SGHTS and CDR2 YDEGEE. With 0 bases clipped from V and 5 bases from J, the junction kept 6 bases outside the gene matches. The CDR3 consists of 16 residues. For the CDR3, the DNA is TGTGCCAGCAGCTTGGCTAGGACAGGGGCCTATCAGCCCCAGCATTTT. Encoded protein: CASSLARTGAYQPQHF.

Only a few counts were recorded for this clone. This chain uses TRBV6-1 with TRBJ1-4, with D tentatively TRBD1 (6 bases). Germline CDR1 is MNHNS and CDR2 is SASEGT. Trimming removed 1 base from V and 9 bases from J, with 9 bases in between. The CDR3 has 13 residues. The CDR3 nucleotides read TGTGCCAGCAGTGAAGTGGACAGCCAAAAACTGTTTTTT. Protein sequence: CASSEVDSQKLFF.

This CDR3 reads CASSQQTSGGLETQYF. In nucleotides, the CDR3 is TGCGCCAGCAGCCAACAGACTAGCGGGGGGCTGGAGACCCAGTACTTC. The rearrangement joins TRBV4-1 to TRBJ2-5; the match to TRBD2 covers 13 bases. With 2 bases clipped from V and 5 bases from J, the junction kept 5 bases outside the gene matches. Germline CDR1 is MGHRA and CDR2 is YSYEKL. The CDR3 loop spans 16 amino acids.

The chain combines TRBV7-9 with TRBJ2-1; 11 nucleotides align to TRBD2. Germline values: CDR1 SEHNR, CDR2 FQNEAQ (reference sequence). The CDR3 extends over 15 amino acids. J lost 5 bases, V lost 3 bases, and 3 bases had no gene match. This chain's CDR3 is CASSFSSGGNNEQFF. Written as DNA, the CDR3 is TGTGCCAGCAGCTTTTCTAGCGGGGGGAACAATGAGCAGTTCTTC.

The CDR3, as DNA: TGTGCCACCACGTCAGGCGGCTGGGGGGCCCAGTACTTC. The encoded protein is CATTSGGWGAQYF. The chain joins TRBV2 to TRBJ2-5; the D gene is possibly TRBD2 (6 bases). CDR1 and CDR2 (germline): SNHLY, FYNNEI. This CDR3 spans 13 amino acids. The V end was cut by 10 bases, the J end by 9 bases, with 21 bases between.

This clone showed up just once. This rearrangement joins TRBV28 to TRBJ1-2, with D uncertain. The CDR3 spans 14 residues. The germline V and J ends were trimmed by 6 bases and 4 bases, with 15 bases remaining between them. Germline CDR1 and CDR2: MDHEN and SYDVKM. The CDR3: CASSSTGRTYGYTF. The CDR3 coding sequence is TGTGCCAGCAGCTCGACCGGTAGGACCTATGGCTACACCTTC.

This chain connects TRBV2 to TRBJ1-1, with no clear D. V lost 2 bases to trimming and J lost 0 bases, with 13 bases between them. CDR1 is SNHLY and CDR2 is FYNNEI in the germline V gene. The CDR3 extends over 16 amino acids. The CDR3 protein is CASSESSGAVNTEAFF. The CDR3 nucleotides read TGTGCCAGCAGTGAATCCAGTGGAGCGGTGAACACTGAAGCTTTCTTT.

V usage is TRBV18 and J usage is TRBJ2-2, with D tentatively TRBD1 or TRBD2 (5 bases each). With 0 bases removed from V and 0 bases from J, the gap between germline ends came to 11 bases. The CDR3 loop spans 17 amino acids. Per germline, CDR1 KGHSH and CDR2 LQKENI. The CDR3 DNA reads TGTGCCAGCTCACCACCGGAAGGGGACGCGAACACCGGGGAGCTGTTTTTT. It is translated as CASSPPEGDANTGELFF.

This rearrangement joins TRBV5-5 to TRBJ1-6, with D unclear. Trimming took 0 bases from V and 2 from J, leaving 9 bases between them. CDR3 length: 16 residues. CDR1 is SGHKS and CDR2 is YYEKEE in the germline V gene (reference sequence). The CDR3 DNA follows: TGTGCCAGCAGCTTGGCCCAGTGGCCCTATAATTCACCCCTCCACTTT. Its translation: CASSLAQWPYNSPLHF.

This rearrangement joins TRBV5-1 to TRBJ1-2; D is possibly TRBD1 (5 bases). The CDR3 loop spans 15 amino acids. CDR1 SGHRS and CDR2 YFSETQ come from the germline V gene. The germline V and J ends were trimmed by 0 bases and 1 base, with 10 bases remaining between them. The DNA for the CDR3 is TGCGCCAGCAGCTTGGAATGGGGCAGTAACTATGGCTACACCTTC. As protein: CASSLEWGSNYGYTF. The full variable domain, completed using reference TRBV5-1 and TRBJ1-2, is KAGVTQTPRYLIKTRGQQVTLSCSPISGHRSVSWYQQTPGQGLQFLFEYFSETQRNKGNFPGRFSGRQFSNSRSEMNVSTLELGDSALYLCASSLEWGSNYGYTFGSGTRLTVV.

This clone was observed a single time. The CDR3 sequence: CASSLGRQETQYF. The CDR3, as DNA: TGTGCCAGCAGCTTAGGCCGACAAGAGACCCAGTACTTC. J is TRBJ2-5 and V is TRBV7-6; unclear D gene. The CDR3 contains 13 residues. The ends were cut back, 1 base at V and 2 bases at J, with 5 bases in the middle. Germline loops: CDR1 SGHVS, CDR2 FNYEAQ.